This T cell receptor (beta chain) is from a study of Ad26.COV2.S vaccination and SARS-CoV-2 variants. At the level of the study: Participants got Ad26.COV2.S intramuscularly, once or twice 56 days apart.

CDR3 length: 13 residues. Trimming left V 4 bases short and J 3 bases short, with 10 bases between. From germline, CDR1 is ENHRY and CDR2 SYGVKD. A word on this clone: This CDR3 is also generated by other DNA sequences in the sample.

The protocol was immunoSEQ multiplex PCR, while the TCRdb copy is restricted to in-frame clones and leaves out a portion. This table has about 680,000 clones, 70% to 90% appearing once. The treatment here: around 19 received Ad26.COV2.S at low or high dose, single or two shots; 5 received placebo; per-sample allocation not given. Sample collection was performed on day 63 after the first vaccine or placebo injection. This sequence joins TRBV10-3 and TRBJ2-7; D perhaps matches TRBD1 (6 bases). The input for sequencing was peripheral blood, taken in a trial of Ad26.COV2.S vaccine versus placebo. The sequence was obtained from a person aged 18 to 65 who received the Ad26.COV2.S COVID-19 vaccine or a placebo. CDR3 sequence reads: CAISGTVFYEQYF. DNA for the CDR3: TGTGCCATCAGTGGGACAGTTTTCTACGAGCAGTACTTC.